This T cell receptor (beta chain) was retrieved from a study of blood T cell repertoires in COVID-19. TCRdb keeps only in-frame clones here, not all; method: immunoSEQ multiplex PCR. Among about 170,000 clones listed, around four fifths were seen once. The germline V gene has CDR1 LNHDA and CDR2 SQIVND (reference sequence). V was clipped by 4 bases and J by 5 bases; unmatched bases: 2. This CDR3 is 13 amino acids long. V gene TRBV19 combines with J gene TRBJ1-2; 9 bases map to TRBD1. The sample consisted of peripheral blood. The TCR originated in an elderly woman with COVID-19, enrolled during active disease. The CDR3, as DNA: TGTGCCAGTAGTAACGACAGGGGGTATGGCTACACCTTC. As protein: CASSNDRGYGYTF. The full variable domain, with the rest looked up from reference TRBV19 and TRBJ1-2, is DGGITQSPKYLFRKEGQNVTLSCEQNLNHDAMYWYRQDPGQGLRLIYYSQIVNDFQKGDIAEGYSVSREKKESFPLTVTSAQKNPTAFYLCASSNDRGYGYTFGSGTRLTVV.